This T cell receptor (beta chain) was identified during a study of T cell repertoires in cytomegalovirus infection. Each CDR3 protein gets one entry after TCRdb re-called the reads with MiXCR. The sample contains over 100,000 distinct CDR3 sequences, about 30% of which appear only once. About this clonotype itself: Its target is unknown.

Germline V lookup: CDR1 SGHTA, CDR2 FQGNSA. CDR3 size: 13 residues. Trimming cost V 7 bases and J 2 bases; bases outside gene matches: 3. This TCR came from a human donor in good health (CMV status not recorded). Some clones in this sample may be carry-over from other donors' samples. The specimen comprised CD8+ T cells from cultured PBMCs, sampled from culture after CMV antigen stimulation. The genes are TRBV7-2 and TRBJ2-7; the match to TRBD2 covers 9 bases. CDR3: CASTAGGPYEQYF. DNA of the CDR3: TGTGCCAGCACCGCGGGGGGGCCCTACGAGCAGTACTTC.